This T cell receptor (beta chain) derives from a study of T cells in Graves' hyperthyroidism and ophthalmopathy. Study results and limitations: In the blood, most expanded thyroid clonotypes above 0.001 appeared as well.

Every diagnosis used clinical symptoms, serum thyroxine and TRAb, thyroid ultrasound and orbital computed tomography. What was amplified from RNA transcripts were TCR beta CDR3 regions. Using the HTBI primer set, a first-round RT-PCR was run on the TCR CDR3. From the multiplex PCR reads, TCRdb called clonotypes with MiXCR, one entry per CDR3 protein. The data show roughly 840,000 distinct CDR3 sequences, about two fifths seen once. The table lists this clonotype with many counts. No antigen is known for it. This receptor was taken from a man between 18 and 29 years old with Graves' hyperthyroidism. The specimen was blood.

CDR3 residues: CASSLTQEGRNTF. The CDR3 nucleotides read TGTGCCAGCAGCTTAACACAGGAAGGACGGAACACCTTC. The chain recombines TRBV7-8 with TRBJ1-2; D possibly corresponds to TRBD1 (5 bases). Germline V CDR1 and CDR2: SGHVS, FQNEAQ. The CDR3 is made up of 13 amino acids. Deletions cut 2 bases from V and 12 bases from J, with 16 bases between. Complete variable domain (other parts from reference TRBV7-8 and TRBJ1-2): GAGVSQSPRYKVAKRGQDVALRCDPISGHVSLFWYQQALGQGPEFLTYFQNEAQLDKSGLPSDRFFAERPEGSVSTLKIQRTQQEDSAVYLCASSLTQEGRNTFGSGTRLTVV.